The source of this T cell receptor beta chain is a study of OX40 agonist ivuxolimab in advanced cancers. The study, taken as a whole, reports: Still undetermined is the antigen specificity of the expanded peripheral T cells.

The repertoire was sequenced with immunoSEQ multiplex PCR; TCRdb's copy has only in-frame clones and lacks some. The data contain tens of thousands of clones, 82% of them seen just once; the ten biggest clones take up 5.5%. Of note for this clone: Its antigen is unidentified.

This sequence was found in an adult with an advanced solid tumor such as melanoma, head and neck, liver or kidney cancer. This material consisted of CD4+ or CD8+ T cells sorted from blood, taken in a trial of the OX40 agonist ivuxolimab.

As DNA, the CDR3 is TGTGCCAGCAGTTACTCGGAGCAGACTTACACCTTC. This translates into CASSYSEQTYTF. The rearrangement uses TRBV6-6 and TRBJ1-2; D gene unclear. There are 12 residues in the CDR3. V lost 0 bases and J 11 bases, leaving 10 bases between the germline ends. Germline CDR1 is MNHNY and CDR2 is SVGAGI (reference sequence).